The TCR beta chain under discussion was sequenced for a study of cytomegalovirus exposure and HLA in healthy donors. Regarding this clone: Its target is not known.

The PCR made use of 60 Vbeta and 13 Jbeta primers. Sequencing used immunoSEQ multiplex PCR; TCRdb keeps in-frame clones, though not all of them. Among approximately 110,000 clones listed, roughly 70% were seen once. Findings and limits, study-wide: When a later analysis was performed, an Asian-associated ancestry cluster reportedly had fewer N-insertions than the roughly 730-donor mean. Researchers catalogued under 200 TCR beta chains as cytomegalovirus-associated.

The V gene's germline CDR1 is MNHNS and CDR2 SASEGT. CDR3 size: 13 residues. V was cut by 6 bases and J by 8 bases, with 11 bases left in between. The receptor's source is a young man in good health and CMV-seropositive. Sequenced material: PBMCs. J is TRBJ1-6 and V is TRBV6-1, with TRBD1 as a possible D gene (5 bases). DNA of the CDR3: TGTGCCAGCAGCCGCGACAGAGATTCACCCCTCCACTTT. Its translation: CASSRDRDSPLHF.